One sample yielded the 26 T cell receptor beta chains listed below, sequenced in a study of T-cell memory formation after mild COVID-19. TCRdb reanalysed the 5' RACE reads using MiXCR and keeps one entry per CDR3 protein. The sample contains about 170,000 distinct CDR3 sequences, 10% to 15% of which appear only once. The sample taken for sequencing was PBMCs or a T cell subset sorted from them (not recorded which). The receptors stem from a man aged 18 to 35 who had mild COVID-19 (a few samples of this study predate the infection). Cell type and time point are not known.

V gene TRBV25-1 combines with J gene TRBJ2-3; 11 bases fit TRBD2. The germline V gene encodes CDR1 MGHDK and CDR2 SYGVNS. With V trimmed by 4 bases and J by 0 bases, 3 bases remained unmatched. The CDR3 has 16 amino acids. Written as DNA, the CDR3 is TGTGCCAGCAGTGGACTAGCGGGGTTTAGCACAGATACGCAGTATTTT. This encodes CASSGLAGFSTDTQYF.

This clonotype was recorded at least ten times. This rearrangement joins TRBV12-3 or TRBV12-4 to TRBJ2-5; the D is unclear. This CDR3 is built from 13 residues. Trimming shortened V by 6 bases and J by 1 base, and 9 bases separated the two germline ends. The CDR3 here is CASSPRTQETQYF. The CDR3 bases are TGTGCCAGCAGCCCTCGGACCCAAGAGACCCAGTACTTC.

In its sample, this clonotype was seen many times. V is TRBV27 and J is TRBJ1-2, with a tentative D call TRBD1 (6 bases). Trimming took 0 bases from V and 8 from J, leaving 16 bases between them. Germline-derived CDR1 and CDR2 are MNHEY and SMNVEV (reference sequence). This CDR3 contains 15 residues. This CDR3 is CASSLSDRLGKGYTF. DNA of the CDR3: TGTGCCAGCAGTTTATCAGACAGGCTCGGGAAGGGCTACACCTTC.

This clonotype has only a few counts. V gene TRBV15 combines with J gene TRBJ2-1; 13 nucleotides line up with TRBD2. Losses at the gene ends were 2 bases for V and 5 bases for J; bases not matched to a gene: 9. This CDR3 region has 18 residues. Looked up from germline, CDR1 is LNHNV and CDR2 is YYDKDF (reference sequence). The CDR3 sequence: CATSRSGLAGLTNNEQFF. In nucleotides, the CDR3 is TGTGCCACCAGCAGATCGGGACTAGCGGGGCTGACGAACAATGAGCAGTTCTTC.

This sequence joins TRBV4-1 and TRBJ1-5; D gene ambiguous. Trimming cost V 4 bases and J 0 bases, with 10 bases left between them. The CDR3 consists of 15 residues. Germline CDR1 MGHRA, CDR2 YSYEKL. The CDR3 here is CASSPRRISNQPQHF. CDR3 in DNA: TGCGCCAGCAGCCCCCGACGGATTAGCAATCAGCCCCAGCATTTT.

The chain combines TRBV18 with TRBJ1-2; D is undetermined. V was trimmed by 3 bases and J by 7 bases, leaving 12 bases between them. Germline-derived CDR1 and CDR2 are KGHSH and LQKENI. The CDR3 contains 13 residues. The CDR3: CASSPVPGGGYTF. In DNA, the CDR3 is TGTGCCAGCTCACCGGTCCCGGGCGGTGGCTACACCTTC. Based on the CDR3 plus reference TRBV18 and TRBJ1-2, the full variable domain is NAGVMQNPRHLVRRRGQEARLRCSPMKGHSHVYWYRQLPEEGLKFMVYLQKENIIDESGMPKERFSAEFPKEGPSILRIQQVVRGDSAAYFCASSPVPGGGYTFGSGTRLTVV.

The chain recombines TRBV7-8 with TRBJ2-1; 13 nucleotides match TRBD2. Looked up from germline, CDR1 is SGHVS and CDR2 is FQNEAQ. The CDR3 length is 16 residues. The trim removed 6 bases at V and 0 bases at J, leaving 2 bases unmatched. The DNA of the CDR3 is TGTGCCAGCAGGGGACTAGCGGGGAGCTCCTACAATGAGCAGTTCTTC. Residues: CASRGLAGSSYNEQFF.

The rearrangement joins TRBV20-1 to TRBJ2-7, with 7 bases aligning to TRBD1. J was trimmed by 4 bases and V by 4 bases; bases with no gene match: 7. Germline V gene sequence: CDR1 DFQATT, CDR2 SNEGSKA (reference sequence). The CDR3 covers 13 residues. The CDR3 DNA is TGCAGTGCTACCGGGACAGACAATTACGAGCAGTACTTC. It encodes CSATGTDNYEQYF.

This clonotype showed up just a few times. The V call is TRBV12-3 or TRBV12-4, the J call TRBJ2-2; D call uncertain. The germline V and J ends were trimmed by 7 bases and 3 bases, with 6 bases remaining between them. The CDR3 sequence is 12 residues long. Here the CDR3 DNA reads TGTGCCAGCACCCCGGACACCGGGGAGCTGTTTTTT. Amino acid sequence: CASTPDTGELFF.

This clonotype was seen more than once but under ten times. This sequence joins TRBV7-6 and TRBJ2-1; 7 bases match TRBD2. Trimming at V came to 7 bases and at J to 7 bases, leaving 10 bases not matched to a gene. CDR1 and CDR2 (germline): SGHVS, FNYEAQ. This CDR3 comprises 14 residues. This CDR3 is CASTRGTGGNEQFF. The CDR3 DNA follows: TGTGCCAGCACCCGAGGGACCGGGGGGAATGAGCAGTTCTTC.

This clonotype was detected a few times. V is TRBV20-1 and J is TRBJ1-6, with no clear D. CDR1 and CDR2 (germline): DFQATT, SNEGSKA (reference sequence). CDR3 length: 13 residues. Trimming left V 2 bases short and J 5 bases short, with 7 bases between. CDR3 sequence: CSARPPNNSPLHF. CDR3 bases: TGCAGTGCTAGACCGCCTAATAATTCACCCCTCCACTTT.

This clonotype has just a few counts. The chain has TRBV6-6 and TRBJ1-2; D is unclear. This CDR3 has 12 amino acids. V was pared by 7 bases and J by 7 bases, with 13 bases between. Germline CDR1 is MNHNY and CDR2 is SVGAGI (reference sequence). In DNA, the CDR3 is TGTGCCAGCAAGGGCGGGGTGTCTGGCTACACCTTC. It translates to CASKGGVSGYTF.

This clonotype was seen a handful of times. The chain uses TRBV15 and TRBJ1-6; 9 positions match TRBD1. Germline assignment: CDR1 LNHNV and CDR2 YYDKDF (reference sequence). The CDR3 is 17 amino acids. After removal of 2 bases from V and 5 bases from J, the junction contained 7 bases not matched to a gene. CDR3 DNA: TGTGCCACCAGCAGAACCCTAGGGACAGGGAATAATTCACCCCTCCACTTT. It encodes CATSRTLGTGNNSPLHF. Combining the CDR3 with reference TRBV15 and TRBJ1-6 gives the whole variable domain DAMVIQNPRYQVTQFGKPVTLSCSQTLNHNVMYWYQQKSSQAPKLLFHYYDKDFNNEADTPDNFQSRRPNTSFCFLDIRSPGLGDTAMYLCATSRTLGTGNNSPLHFGNGTRLTVT.

To note about this clonotype: The junction and the germline gene differ at one end; a read error may be behind it. The chain links TRBV12-3 or TRBV12-4 to TRBJ2-5; 9 bases line up with TRBD2. The length of the CDR3 is 16 residues. In DNA, the CDR3 is TGTGACAGCAGGACCTCTGGCGGGGGGGTTCGAGAGACCCAGTACTTC. As protein: CDSRTSGGGVRETQYF.

The rearrangement links TRBV7-9 to TRBJ2-7; no definite D call. The CDR3 runs 10 residues. Trimming took 8 bases from V and 3 from J, leaving 5 bases between them. Germline V gives CDR1 SEHNR, CDR2 FQNEAQ (reference sequence). This CDR3 is CASAGYEQYF. The CDR3 DNA reads as TGTGCCAGCGCCGGCTACGAGCAGTACTTC.

J is TRBJ1-6 and V is TRBV7-6, with unresolved D. Between the trimmed V and J ends, which lost 5 bases and 14 bases, there was a span of 13 bases. CDR1 is SGHVS, CDR2 FNYEAQ, per germline. CDR3 length equals 12 residues. Here the CDR3 DNA reads TGTGCCAGCAGCCTCGGCAAAGGGACCCTCCACTTT. This sequence encodes CASSLGKGTLHF.

J is TRBJ2-1 and V is TRBV12-3 or TRBV12-4; 10 nucleotides align to TRBD1. The CDR3 has 13 residues. The J segment lost 8 bases and the V segment lost 8 bases, leaving 6 bases of the junction unmatched. The DNA of the CDR3 is TGTGCCAGCCGACAGGGGGCCGGGGATGAGCAGTTCTTC. Amino acid sequence: CASRQGAGDEQFF.

V gene TRBV3-1 combines with J gene TRBJ2-1, with no clear D. The CDR3 covers 14 residues. CDR1 is LGHDT, CDR2 YNNKEL, per germline (reference sequence). V lost 3 bases, J lost 9 bases, and 15 bases lay in between. CDR3 DNA sequence: TGTGCCAGCAGCCATCAGGTTGGTAGTCGTGAGCAGTTCTTC. It translates to CASSHQVGSREQFF.

On this clonotype: One end of the junction fails to match germline, which may point to a read error. The CDR3 sequence: CAISEAGRGSYNSPIHF. CDR3 bases: TGTGCCATCAGTGAGGCGGGCAGGGGCTCCTATAATTCACCCATCCACTTT. The J gene is TRBJ1-6, the V gene TRBV10-3; maybe TRBD1 (6 bases). CDR3 length: 17 amino acids. The germline V gene has CDR1 ENHRY and CDR2 SYGVKD.

The chain joins TRBV3-1 to TRBJ1-1; 8 nucleotides line up with TRBD1. From germline, CDR1 is LGHDT and CDR2 YNNKEL (reference sequence). The J segment lost 2 bases and the V segment lost 10 bases, leaving 6 bases of the junction unmatched. This CDR3 contains 13 residues. Written as DNA, the CDR3 is TGTGCCACCTCGACAGGGGCCAACACTGAAGCTTTCTTT. It encodes CATSTGANTEAFF.

This clonotype was counted many times. The chain employs TRBV5-1 and TRBJ1-6; D gene unclear. The germline V gene has CDR1 SGHRS and CDR2 YFSETQ. The V and J ends lost 1 base and 0 bases respectively, with 8 bases between them. CDR3 length: 16 residues. CDR3 DNA: TGCGCCAGCAGCTTGCGTTCGAGCTCCTATAATTCACCCCTCCACTTT. It codes for CASSLRSSSYNSPLHF.

This clonotype came up a few times. The chain uses TRBV2 and TRBJ2-7; TRBD1 agrees at 11 bases. The CDR3 covers 16 residues. Germline CDR1 is SNHLY and CDR2 is FYNNEI. With 2 bases clipped from V and 3 bases from J, the junction kept 6 bases outside the gene matches. The CDR3 bases are TGTGCCAGCAGTGAATATCCCGGGACAGGGGGCTACGAGCAGTACTTC. Its translation: CASSEYPGTGGYEQYF.

This clonotype was counted a few times. The V call is TRBV20-1, the J call TRBJ2-5; D possibly corresponds to TRBD2 (6 bases). The CDR3 sequence is 16 residues long. Germline loops: CDR1 DFQATT, CDR2 SNEGSKA (reference sequence). V lost 0 bases to trimming and J lost 1 base, with 15 bases between them. The CDR3 protein is CSARDPQDYFQETQYF. The CDR3 DNA reads as TGCAGTGCTAGAGATCCCCAGGACTACTTCCAAGAGACCCAGTACTTC.

The chain is built from TRBV28 and TRBJ1-2; D possibly corresponds to TRBD1 (5 bases). The CDR3 contains 15 residues. The V gene's germline CDR1 is MDHEN and CDR2 SYDVKM. The V gene lost 6 bases and the J gene lost 5 bases, with 19 bases spanning the gap. The CDR3 bases are TGTGCCAGCAGCCTCCCCCCCGGGACCCTGTATGGCTACACCTTC. Amino acid sequence: CASSLPPGTLYGYTF.

This clonotype was counted ten times or more. This chain links TRBV18 with TRBJ2-1, with D possibly being TRBD1 or TRBD2 (6 bases each). Trimming left V 4 bases short and J 4 bases short, with 14 bases between. CDR1 and CDR2 from the germline V gene are KGHSH and LQKENI. This CDR3 is 15 amino acids long. The CDR3 loop reads CASSLEGGTYNEQFF. The CDR3, as DNA: TGTGCCAGCTCACTGGAGGGGGGCACTTACAATGAGCAGTTCTTC.

Turning to this clonotype: A read error may account for a junction end that differs from germline. The chain is built from TRBV28 and TRBJ2-2, with 7 bases aligning to TRBD1. Germline V gene lookup returns CDR1 MDHEN and CDR2 SYDVKM. The CDR3 contains 19 residues. CDR3 in amino acids: CASSPNRPSAGGNIGELFF. The CDR3, as DNA: TGTGCCAGCAGCCCAAACCGCCCTTCGGCAGGGGGTAACATCGGGGAGCTGTTTTTT.